The 11 T cell receptor beta chains given below trace back to one sample, sequenced in a study of cytomegalovirus exposure and HLA in healthy donors. The PCR was carried out with 60 Vbeta primers and 13 Jbeta primers. Assay used: immunoSEQ multiplex PCR; TCRdb lists only in-frame clones, some missing. The data contain 110,000 to 150,000 clones, roughly 68% of them singletons. The specimen sequenced was PBMCs. These receptors were collected from a man in his sixties in good health and CMV-seronegative.

V usage is TRBV9 and J usage is TRBJ2-2; D gene uncertain. V lost 3 bases and J 6 bases, leaving 18 bases between the germline ends. CDR1 SGDLS and CDR2 YYNGEE come from the germline V gene. The CDR3 extends over 16 amino acids. The CDR3 coding sequence is TGTGCCAGCAGCGACGCGTTTGACGCAGGTTCCGGGGAGCTGTTTTTT. Translation: CASSDAFDAGSGELFF. Together with reference TRBV9 and TRBJ2-2, the CDR3 gives the full variable domain: DSGVTQTPKHLITATGQRVTLRCSPRSGDLSVYWYQQSLDQGLQFLIQYYNGEERAKGNILERFSAQQFPDLHSELNLSSLELGDSALYFCASSDAFDAGSGELFFGEGSRLTVL.

The chain combines TRBV5-8 with TRBJ1-5; tentatively, D is TRBD1 (5 bases). The V gene lost 2 bases and the J gene lost 0 bases, with 9 bases spanning the gap. CDR1 is SGHTS, CDR2 YDEGEE, per germline. The CDR3 consists of 15 residues. The CDR3 DNA reads TGTGCCAGCAGCTTAGGGGTTAATAGCAATCAGCCCCAGCATTTT. It specifies CASSLGVNSNQPQHF. Filled out from reference TRBV5-8 and TRBJ1-5, the complete variable domain reads EAGVTQSPTHLIKTRGQQATLRCSPISGHTSVYWYQQALGLGLQFLLWYDEGEERNRGNFPPRFSGRQFPNYSSELNVNALELEDSALYLCASSLGVNSNQPQHFGDGTRLSIL.

This clone was seen more than once but under ten times. This chain connects TRBV28 to TRBJ2-5, with D possibly TRBD1 on 6 matching bases. The CDR3 contains 12 residues. Trimming pared 4 bases from V and 3 bases from J, leaving 6 bases between. Germline V gene lookup returns CDR1 MDHEN and CDR2 SYDVKM. The CDR3: CASSSGEETQYF. DNA for the CDR3: TGTGCCAGCAGTTCAGGGGAAGAGACCCAGTACTTC.

A few counts support this clone. V gene TRBV28 combines with J gene TRBJ2-7; D is perhaps TRBD2 (6 bases). Germline V lookup: CDR1 MDHEN, CDR2 SYDVKM. Trimming pared 6 bases from V and 6 bases from J, leaving 12 bases between. The CDR3 consists of 12 residues. CDR3 amino acids: CASSLTSSEQYF. In DNA, the CDR3 is TGTGCCAGCAGCCTGACTAGTTCCGAGCAGTACTTC.

This sequence joins TRBV6-1 and TRBJ2-5; 7 nucleotides align to TRBD1. Germline CDR1 MNHNS, CDR2 SASEGT. Trimming cost V 8 bases and J 1 base; bases outside gene matches: 4. The CDR3 covers 13 residues. CDR3 in amino acids: CASQGQFQETQYF. The CDR3 coding sequence is TGTGCCAGCCAGGGACAGTTCCAAGAGACCCAGTACTTC.

This clone was detected a few times. V and J are TRBV19 and TRBJ1-1; TRBD1 aligns across 7 bases. Trimming took 8 bases from V and 1 from J; bases not matched to a gene: 7. The CDR3 contains 14 residues. Germline-derived CDR1 and CDR2 are LNHDA and SQIVND (reference sequence). CDR3: CASVAWTGNTEAFF. CDR3 nucleotides: TGTGCCAGTGTAGCTTGGACAGGGAACACTGAAGCTTTCTTT.

The chain carries TRBV7-2 and TRBJ2-1; no reliable D call. The CDR3 covers 11 residues. Looked up from germline, CDR1 is SGHTA and CDR2 is FQGNSA. Trimming removed 1 base from V and 10 bases from J, with 5 bases in between. The CDR3 spells CASSLDVEQFF. The DNA of the CDR3 is TGTGCCAGCAGCTTAGATGTAGAGCAGTTCTTC. Variable domain in full (rest from reference TRBV7-2 and TRBJ2-1): GAGVSQSPSNKVTEKGKDVELRCDPISGHTALYWYRQSLGQGLEFLIYFQGNSAPDKSGLPSDRFSAERTGGSVSTLTIQRTQQEDSAVYLCASSLDVEQFFGPGTRLTVL.

The chain recombines TRBV4-3 with TRBJ1-1, with D possibly TRBD1 on 6 matching bases. The germline gives CDR1 LGHNA, CDR2 YSLEER. The V end was cut by 4 bases, the J end by 1 base, with 19 bases between. The CDR3 sequence is 17 residues long. DNA for the CDR3: TGCGCCAGCAGCCTAAGTCGGGGGGGGGCGGCGAACACTGAAGCTTTCTTT. This codes for CASSLSRGGAANTEAFF.

The chain links TRBV30 to TRBJ2-7, with 11 bases identical to TRBD2. CDR1 is GTSNPN and CDR2 is SVGIG in the germline V gene (reference sequence). The CDR3 extends over 13 amino acids. V shed 6 bases, J shed 3 bases, and the junction held 4 bases outside the gene matches. As DNA, the CDR3 is TGTGCCTGTGAACTAGCGGGAGTCTACGAGCAGTACTTC. Encoded protein: CACELAGVYEQYF.

This clone was observed a few times. The chain recombines TRBV11-2 with TRBJ2-4; tentative D call: TRBD1 (5 bases). Germline CDR1 and CDR2: SGHAT and FQNNGV. The CDR3 extends over 15 amino acids. V shed 5 bases and J shed 7 bases, with 18 bases lying between them. CDR3 in DNA: TGTGCCAGCAGCCAGGCAGGGTCAGCCTCGAACATTCAGTACTTC. This codes for CASSQAGSASNIQYF.

This chain links TRBV9 with TRBJ1-6, with 7 nucleotides matching TRBD1. From germline, CDR1 is SGDLS and CDR2 YYNGEE. This CDR3 has 15 residues. Germline trimming cut 4 bases from V and 6 bases from J; bases unmatched to any gene: 7. CDR3 DNA sequence: TGTGCCAGCAGCTCACAGGGGCCAGGTAATTCACCCCTCCACTTT. Protein sequence: CASSSQGPGNSPLHF.